Listed here are 9 T cell receptor beta chains from one sample, sequenced in a study of blood T cell repertoires in COVID-19. TCRdb's table, derived via immunoSEQ multiplex PCR, lists solely in-frame clones and lacks some. The sample shows some 130,000 clones, approximately 90% of them seen only once. Sequencing was done on a sample of peripheral blood. Receptors were obtained from a man over 45 with active or convalescent COVID-19.

The chain joins TRBV7-9 to TRBJ1-6, with TRBD1 as a possible D gene (5 bases). CDR3 length equals 14 residues. Germline V gene data show CDR1 as SEHNR and CDR2 as FQNEAQ (reference sequence). V lost 4 bases, J lost 5 bases, and 9 bases lay in between. CDR3 region: CASSSQGDNSPLHF. CDR3 DNA: TGTGCCAGCAGCTCCCAGGGTGATAATTCACCCCTCCACTTT.

The chain links TRBV14 to TRBJ2-7; TRBD2 agrees at 7 bases. J gave up 0 bases and V 2 bases, and 7 bases lay outside the gene matches. There are 16 residues in the CDR3. Germline CDR1 reads SGHDN; CDR2 reads FVKESK. The CDR3 here is CASSQMGGRVSYEQYF. The DNA for the CDR3 is TGTGCCAGCAGCCAAATGGGCGGGAGAGTCTCCTACGAGCAGTACTTC.

The rearrangement links TRBV5-1 to TRBJ1-2, with D possibly matching TRBD1 (6 bases). Trimming left V 4 bases short and J 2 bases short, with 9 bases between. The CDR3 is 13 residues long. From germline, CDR1 is SGHRS and CDR2 YFSETQ. DNA of the CDR3: TGCGCCAGCAGCGTTGGACAGAACTATGGCTACACCTTC. Its translation is CASSVGQNYGYTF.

The rearrangement joins TRBV4-3 to TRBJ2-5; TRBD1 matches at 7 bases. V lost 0 bases, J lost 2 bases, and 3 bases stayed unmatched. Germline-derived CDR1 and CDR2 are LGHNA and YSLEER. This CDR3 contains 15 residues. The DNA of the CDR3 is TGCGCCAGCAGCCAAGATAACAGGGGTCAAGAGACCCAGTACTTC. Translated: CASSQDNRGQETQYF.

The chain uses TRBV4-1 and TRBJ2-5, with a tentative D call TRBD1 (6 bases). This CDR3 has 15 residues. Trimming stripped 3 bases from V and 4 bases from J, with 15 bases between. CDR1 and CDR2 (germline): MGHRA, YSYEKL. The CDR3 DNA reads TGCGCCAGCAGCCATGCAGACAGGCTATTAGAGACCCAGTACTTC. It translates to CASSHADRLLETQYF.

This chain joins TRBV2 and TRBJ2-5; 10 positions match TRBD2. V lost 8 bases to trimming and J lost 0 bases; unmatched junction nucleotides: 6. Germline loops: CDR1 SNHLY, CDR2 FYNNEI. The CDR3 totals 15 residues. The CDR3 loop reads CASRTGTSDQETQYF. As DNA, the CDR3 is TGTGCCAGCCGCACTGGGACTAGCGACCAAGAGACCCAGTACTTC.

This clone has more than one count but fewer than ten. The CDR3 sequence: CASSQEVTRNTEAFF. The CDR3 DNA follows: TGCGCCAGCAGCCAAGAAGTTACGAGGAACACTGAAGCTTTCTTT. The chain joins TRBV4-1 to TRBJ1-1; D gene uncertain. CDR1 is MGHRA and CDR2 is YSYEKL in the germline V gene. V dropped 0 bases and J dropped 1 base, with 9 bases sitting between them. This CDR3 has 15 residues.

The CDR3, as DNA: TGTGCCAGCAGCCCCGGACTAGCGGGAATTAACACCGGGGAGCTGTTTTTT. Translation gives CASSPGLAGINTGELFF. The chain recombines TRBV7-9 with TRBJ2-2, with TRBD2 matching 12 bases. Looked up from germline, CDR1 is SEHNR and CDR2 is FQNEAQ (reference sequence). The ends lost 5 bases at V and 2 bases at J; junction bases unmatched: 6. This CDR3 region has 17 residues.

This chain uses TRBV5-4 with TRBJ2-5; possible D gene TRBD2, 6 bases. From germline, CDR1 is SGHNT and CDR2 YYREEE (reference sequence). The V end lost 0 bases, the J end lost 2 bases, and 8 bases lay between the germline ends. The CDR3 is made up of 14 amino acids. CDR3 sequence (DNA): TGTGCCAGCAGCTTGGTTGGACTACAAGAGACCCAGTACTTC. Translated: CASSLVGLQETQYF. The full variable domain, with the rest looked up from reference TRBV5-4 and TRBJ2-5, is ETGVTQSPTHLIKTRGQQVTLRCSSQSGHNTVSWYQQALGQGPQFIFQYYREEENGRGNFPPRFSGLQFPNYSSELNVNALELDDSALYLCASSLVGLQETQYFGPGTRLLVL.